The rows below give T cell receptor beta chains drawn from one sample of a study of shared clonotypes between healthy human individuals. Assay: immunoSEQ multiplex PCR; the TCRdb copy retains only in-frame clones and omits some. The sample holds approximately 340,000 clones; under 80% are singletons and the top ten take around a tenth. The source material was memory CD4+ T cells sorted from blood. All receptors come from a man younger than 45 in good health. Each CDR3 is given with its conserved first and last residue. Each record gives: J gene, clone size, V gene, D gene, CDR3 DNA, CDR3 protein. A D gene is named only where the DNA matches it firmly. Only some rows state a clone size, as once, few, many or a class for expanded clones.

>TRBJ1-2|few|TRBV29-1|TRBD1
TGCAGCGTTGGAGAGGGGGGACAGGGAAGCTACACCTTC
CSVGEGGQGSYTF
>TRBJ2-3|NA|TRBV6-6|NA
TGTGCCAGCAAACTAGACACAGATACGCAGTATTTT
CASKLDTDTQYF
>TRBJ2-1|NA|TRBV2|NA
TGTGCCAGCAGCTCGGTCTCCCCTTACAATGAGCAGTTCTTC
CASSSVSPYNEQFF
>TRBJ1-1|NA|TRBV10-3|NA
TGTGCCATCAGTCCTGTTCTGAACACTGAAGCTTTCTTT
CAISPVLNTEAFF
>TRBJ1-1|NA|TRBV2|NA
TGTGCCAGCAGTGTGGAGGGGAACACTGAAGCTTTCTTT
CASSVEGNTEAFF
>TRBJ1-5|few|TRBV6-4|TRBD1
TGTGCCAGCCTAGGGGACAGGAGCGATTTT
CASLGDRSDF
>TRBJ1-3|NA|TRBV19|NA
TGTGCCAGTAGTATACGTTGGACACTAAGCTCTGGAAACACCATATATTTT
CASSIRWTLSSGNTIYF
>TRBJ2-5|NA|TRBV5-1|NA
TGCGCCAGCAGCTTGGATGGGGCGGGGAGAGAGACCCAGTACTTC
CASSLDGAGRETQYF
>TRBJ2-3|NA|TRBV7-6|NA
TGTGCCAGCAGCTTAGCGGTCACGAGTACGCAGTATTTT
CASSLAVTSTQYF
>TRBJ2-2|few|TRBV5-1|TRBD2
TGCGCCAGCAGCAACACACCGGGACTAGGAGGCACCGGGGAGCTGTTTTTT
CASSNTPGLGGTGELFF
>TRBJ2-5|NA|TRBV11-2|NA
TGTGCCAGCAGCTTACAGCGAAAAGAGACCCAGTACTTC
CASSLQRKETQYF
>TRBJ1-3|NA|TRBV10-3|NA
TGTGCCATCAGCCAACAATTGGGTAAAACTTCCTCTGGAAACACCATATATTTT
CAISQQLGKTSSGNTIYF
>TRBJ1-4|NA|TRBV5-6|NA
TGTGCCAGCAGCTTGGCCGGACAGTGGGACGGACTGTTTTTT
CASSLAGQWDGLFF
>TRBJ2-2|NA|TRBV5-4|TRBD2
TGTGCCAGCAGCCGGGGACTAGCGGTGAACACCGGGGAGCTGTTTTTT
CASSRGLAVNTGELFF
>TRBJ2-5|NA|TRBV6-1|NA
TGTGCCAGCGATTCGTCCCTAGCGGAGACCCAGTACTTC
CASDSSLAETQYF
>TRBJ2-1|many|TRBV29-1|NA
TGCAGCGTTGACAGGGTGGGTGAGCAGTTCTTC
CSVDRVGEQFF
>TRBJ1-4|NA|TRBV2|NA
TGTGCCAGCAGTTTGGACGGGATCAGACTGTTTTTT
CASSLDGIRLFF
>TRBJ2-1|NA|TRBV4-2|TRBD2
TGTGCCAGCAGCAAAGGGACTAGCGGGAGTAGGAATGAGCAGTTCTTC
CASSKGTSGSRNEQFF
>TRBJ2-5|NA|TRBV28|NA
TGTGCCAGCAGCATAGCCTTACCCGGGGGCAAAGAGACCCAGTACTTC
CASSIALPGGKETQYF
>TRBJ1-2|once|TRBV4-3|NA
TGCGCCAGCAGCCAACTTGGAAGGGTAGATGGCTACACCTTC
CASSQLGRVDGYTF
>TRBJ1-2|NA|TRBV18|NA
TGTGCCAGCTCGCCCGGGACGATGGACTATGGCTACACCTTC
CASSPGTMDYGYTF
>TRBJ2-7|NA|TRBV5-4|NA
TGTGCCAGCAGCTTAGGGCAGTCCTACGAGCAGTACTTC
CASSLGQSYEQYF
>TRBJ1-1|NA|TRBV29-1|NA
TGCAGCGTCAGGGTTCCATCCGTGGATGGTCTTGCTTTCTTT
CSVRVPSVDGLAFF
>TRBJ1-3|NA|TRBV7-2|NA
TGTGCCAGCAGCTTAATTCGGGGGCAGAGCGACACCATATATTTT
CASSLIRGQSDTIYF
>TRBJ2-3|NA|TRBV29-1|NA
TGCAGCGTTGAAAGGCGGCGGGCAGATACGCAGTATTTT
CSVERRRADTQYF
>TRBJ2-5|few|TRBV4-2|TRBD2
TGTGCCAGCAGCCAAGAGGATAGACTAGCAGAGACCCAGTACTTC
CASSQEDRLAETQYF
>TRBJ2-5|NA|TRBV2|NA
TGTGCCAGCAGTCAAGGGACAAACCTACGCAGGGAACAGTACTTC
CASSQGTNLRREQYF
>TRBJ2-2|NA|TRBV2|TRBD2
TGTGCCAGCAGTGTACTAGCGGGAGAGACCGGGGAGCTGTTTTTT
CASSVLAGETGELFF
>TRBJ2-2|NA|TRBV7-3|NA
TGTGCCAGCAGCCCCTCGGGGAACACCGGGGAGCTGTTTTTT
CASSPSGNTGELFF
>TRBJ2-3|once|TRBV7-2|NA
TGTGCCAGCAGCTTAGCGTGGTCAGGGTACCCAGATACGCAGTATTTT
CASSLAWSGYPDTQYF
>TRBJ2-1|NA|TRBV7-9|TRBD2
TGTGCCAGCACCTCCCTAGCGGGGTTGTACAATGAGCAGTTCTTC
CASTSLAGLYNEQFF
>TRBJ1-2|NA|TRBV7-2|NA
TGTGCCAGCAGCTCCAGGGTTAACTATGGCTACACCTTC
CASSSRVNYGYTF
>TRBJ2-3|NA|TRBV9|NA
TGTGCCAGCAACTGGGGAGTGAGCACAGATACGCAGTATTTT
CASNWGVSTDTQYF
>TRBJ2-5|NA|TRBV4-1|TRBD1
TGCGCCAGCAGCCAAAACCCGACAGGGGGGGAGACCCAGTACTTC
CASSQNPTGGETQYF
>TRBJ2-3|NA|TRBV6-1|TRBD2
TGTGCCAGCAGTGTTATGGGCGGGAGTAGGACAGATACGCAGTATTTT
CASSVMGGSRTDTQYF
>TRBJ2-5|NA|TRBV29-1|TRBD2
TGCAGCGTTGAAGAGGGGGGGAAAGAGACCCAGTACTTC
CSVEEGGKETQYF
>TRBJ2-7|NA|TRBV28|TRBD1
TGTGCCAGCAGTTTATACCCAAGGACAGGGGGGGACTACGAGCAGTACTTC
CASSLYPRTGGDYEQYF
>TRBJ1-3|NA|TRBV18|NA
TGTGCCAGCTCCCCGACACCGATTGGAAACACCATATATTTT
CASSPTPIGNTIYF
>TRBJ1-2|once|TRBV28|TRBD1
TGTGCCAGCAGTCTGGCGGGGCCCACAGGGGACTATGGCTACACCTTC
CASSLAGPTGDYGYTF
>TRBJ1-1|once|TRBV27|TRBD1
TGTGCCAGCAGTCCGCTAAGGGGGACAGTGGATGGCATGAACACTGAAGCTTTCTTT
CASSPLRGTVDGMNTEAFF
>TRBJ2-7|NA|TRBV5-1|NA
TGCGCCAGCAGCTTGGACAGTCGGCCGGGAGAGCAGTACTTC
CASSLDSRPGEQYF
>TRBJ1-3|few|TRBV18|NA
TGTGCCAGCTCACCCGGTGGCAGCAACTCTGGAAACACCATATATTTT
CASSPGGSNSGNTIYF
>TRBJ1-3|NA|TRBV15|TRBD1
TGTGCCACCAGCAGAGATCAGGGGGAGACTGGAAACACCATATATTTT
CATSRDQGETGNTIYF
>TRBJ2-7|few|TRBV5-4|NA
TGTGCCAGCAGCTTGGAACGCCGCCTAGGTGAGCAGTACTTC
CASSLERRLGEQYF
>TRBJ2-2|NA|TRBV18|TRBD1
TGTGCCAGCTCACCCCGACAGGGGGCTGACACCGGGGAGCTGTTTTTT
CASSPRQGADTGELFF
>TRBJ1-2|NA|TRBV5-5|TRBD1
TGTGCCAGCAGCGAATCCGGGACAGGGTATAATGGCTACACCTTC
CASSESGTGYNGYTF
>TRBJ1-2|NA|TRBV6-1|TRBD1
TGTGCCAGCACCTTGGGACAGGGATATGGCTACACCTTC
CASTLGQGYGYTF
>TRBJ2-7|NA|TRBV10-1|TRBD1
TGCGCCAGCAGTGATCGGGAACAGGGGGCCTACGAGCAGTACTTC
CASSDREQGAYEQYF
>TRBJ2-1|NA|TRBV29-1|TRBD2
TGCAGCGCTTCTAGACTAGCGGGTGACAACAATGAGCAGTTCTTC
CSASRLAGDNNEQFF
>TRBJ1-1|few|TRBV5-1|NA
TGCGCCAGCAGCTTGGATTGGGAAGACACTGAAGCTTTCTTT
CASSLDWEDTEAFF
>TRBJ2-7|NA|TRBV6-1|NA
TGTGCACTAAGGGGACTCCCGAGCCACGAGCAGTACTTC
CALRGLPSHEQYF
>TRBJ2-7|NA|TRBV5-1|NA
TGCGCCAGCAGCTTGTACTTTTGGGCAGGGAGTTCCTACGAGCAGTACTTC
CASSLYFWAGSSYEQYF